Sequencing of this TCR beta chain was carried out in a study of T cell responses to AZD1222 COVID-19 vaccine. A word on this clone: Its antigen is as yet unknown.

Findings of the study overall: Repertoire sampling occurred only after the peak T cell response. Most donors were white British and more were female, and clonal diversity was possibly underestimated. Regions left unmutated in variants are reportedly the target of nearly half of spike-specific TCRs. Among those given AZD1222, only five or six were seropositive at baseline.

Produced via immunoSEQ multiplex PCR; TCRdb's table is partial and in-frame only. Of more than 100,000 clones listed, 70% to 90% were seen once; the top ten hold less than 4%. Germline V lookup: CDR1 WSHSY, CDR2 SAAADI. CDR3 length: 13 amino acids. The germline V and J ends were trimmed by 2 bases and 5 bases, with 8 bases remaining between them. The source was peripheral blood, collected on day 0 of AZD1222 vaccination. The clonotype originates from an adult in good health. This chain links TRBV10-2 with TRBJ2-3; D uncertain. CDR3 in DNA: TGCGCCAGCAGTGAGACGGTAGTAGATACGCAGTATTTT. The encoded protein is CASSETVVDTQYF.